This T cell receptor beta chain was documented in a study of blood T cells in healthy people across ages. Study findings and constraints: The unsorted PBMCs prevented any conclusive comparison of naive versus antigen-experienced cells.

Each sample yielded at least 6.5 million isolated PBMCs. Germline V CDR1 and CDR2: SNHLY, FYNNEI. The ends were cut back, 6 bases at V and 4 bases at J, with 15 bases in the middle. The CDR3 spans 14 residues. This clonotype has only a few counts. Its antigen is not known. The use of a sample-barcoded 5' primer and a J-beta primer mix characterized a second PCR of roughly 6 to 11 cycles. Using its own MiXCR run on the 5' RACE reads, TCRdb lists one record per CDR3 protein. The sample records approximately 1.5 million distinct CDR3 sequences, roughly 32% being singletons. This clonotype was obtained from a woman aged 25 to 39 in good health. The J gene is TRBJ2-5, the V gene TRBV2; the D gene is possibly TRBD2 (6 bases). Source material: blood. The CDR3 bases are TGTGCCAGCAGATCCGGGACTGAGGGAGAGACCCAGTACTTC. Its translation is CASRSGTEGETQYF.